There are many counts of the clone carrying this T cell receptor (beta chain). This entry is derived from a study of identical twins. CDR1 ENHRY and CDR2 SYGVKD come from the germline V gene. The CDR3 has 17 residues. J gave up 5 bases and V 7 bases, and 11 bases lay outside the gene matches. With template switching, a universal primer site was added, and the cDNA carried unique molecular identifiers. TCRdb itself ran the 5' RACE reads through MiXCR, one entry per CDR3 protein. Counted here are around 300,000 distinct CDR3 sequences, less than 9% occurring once; the ten biggest clones make up over 2%. The sample was also reused in another study, on yellow fever vaccine responses in identical twins.

The sequence was obtained from a woman younger than 35 in good health. Specimen: memory (CD45RO+) T cells sorted from blood. V usage is TRBV10-3 and J usage is TRBJ2-1; TRBD2 aligns across 13 bases. The CDR3 nucleotides read TGTGCCATCACAGCGAACGCCGGGACTAGCGGGAACAATGAGCAGTTCTTC. Amino acids: CAITANAGTSGNNEQFF.